This TCR beta chain was recorded in a study of cytomegalovirus exposure and HLA in healthy donors. Study context: Later analysis reported that the roughly 120 validation repertoires shared the platform of the approximately 690 first-cohort repertoires. Study-wide points: In vitro data verified a few CMV-associated chains as specific for CMV antigens. Cytomegalovirus association was assigned to approximately 160 TCR beta chains. One later analysis, an examination of the 100 to 150 validation repertoires, found that first-cohort TCR clusters tended to co-occur in them.

To note about this clone: No antigen is known for it.

Trimming at V came to 3 bases and at J to 6 bases, leaving 3 bases not matched to a gene. This CDR3 region has 14 residues. Germline loops: CDR1 SGHRS, CDR2 YFSETQ. Method: immunoSEQ multiplex PCR; TCRdb's copy keeps in-frame clones and lacks some. The table records under 85,000 clones, 94% of them present only once. The sample was PBMCs. The TCR sequence derives from a woman under 30 in good health and CMV-seropositive. V gene TRBV5-1 combines with J gene TRBJ2-1, with 10 bases fitting TRBD1. CDR3 DNA sequence: TGCGCCAGCAGCTCGGGACAGGGGAGCAATGAGCAGTTCTTC. Translated: CASSSGQGSNEQFF.